A selection of T cell receptor beta chains follows, all from one sample in a study of blood T cell repertoires in COVID-19. Assay: immunoSEQ multiplex PCR; the TCRdb copy retains only in-frame clones and omits some. The data contain over 50,000 clones, 81% of them singletons. Sequences were obtained from peripheral blood. These receptors were collected from a man at least 80 years old with acute or convalescent COVID-19. Both conserved end residues are part of each CDR3. The order of the fields is D gene, J gene, V gene, CDR3 protein. A D gene is named only where the DNA matches it firmly.

D: .; J: TRBJ1-1; V: TRBV6-2/TRBV6-3; CDR3: CASSLHEGRSTEAFF
D: TRBD1; J: TRBJ1-6; V: TRBV5-1; CDR3: CASSFTGTGDSPLHF
D: TRBD1; J: TRBJ2-7; V: TRBV2; CDR3: CASSTGTGGLAEQYF
D: TRBD1; J: TRBJ2-3; V: TRBV28; CDR3: CASSTSGGGTDTQYF
D: TRBD2; J: TRBJ2-1; V: TRBV15; CDR3: CATSATSGGGEQFF
D: .; J: TRBJ1-3; V: TRBV7-9; CDR3: CASRGGRSGNTIYF
D: .; J: TRBJ2-3; V: TRBV4-1; CDR3: CASSRGVTDTQYF
D: .; J: TRBJ2-1; V: TRBV11-3; CDR3: CASSSSGAYNEQFF
D: .; J: TRBJ2-4; V: TRBV7-2; CDR3: CASRLDRGIQYF
D: .; J: TRBJ1-5; V: TRBV24-1; CDR3: CATSGEAGPQHF
D: .; J: TRBJ1-1; V: TRBV27; CDR3: CASSLLREETEAFF
D: .; J: TRBJ1-4; V: TRBV28; CDR3: CASIPVGGQTEKLFF
D: .; J: TRBJ2-5; V: TRBV3-1/TRBV3-2; CDR3: CASSQGQLQETQYF
D: .; J: TRBJ1-2; V: TRBV6-4; CDR3: CASSDSFGASKSSSYGYTF
D: TRBD1; J: TRBJ1-1; V: TRBV7-2; CDR3: CASSPGPGTGGYTEAFF
D: TRBD1; J: TRBJ1-2; V: TRBV4-1; CDR3: CASSQGEGAGWGYTF
D: TRBD1; J: TRBJ2-1; V: TRBV6-2/TRBV6-3; CDR3: CASSRDPGGQGINEQFF
D: TRBD2; J: TRBJ2-3; V: TRBV27; CDR3: CASSSGLAGAGTDTQYF
D: TRBD2; J: TRBJ2-5; V: TRBV5-1; CDR3: CASSSTSGEETQYF
D: TRBD2; J: TRBJ2-1; V: TRBV5-1; CDR3: CASSLVRASGGNEQFF
D: .; J: TRBJ1-2; V: TRBV20-1; CDR3: CSARTDYGYTF
D: .; J: TRBJ1-2; V: TRBV19; CDR3: CASSFGDSVGYTF
D: .; J: TRBJ2-2; V: TRBV3-1/TRBV3-2; CDR3: CASSPREQPTGELFF
D: TRBD1; J: TRBJ2-3; V: TRBV5-4; CDR3: CASSSTGASTDTQYF
D: .; J: TRBJ1-3; V: TRBV29-1; CDR3: CSVLESGNTIYF
D: TRBD1; J: TRBJ2-2; V: TRBV6-6; CDR3: CASSWGTGGPGELFF
D: .; J: TRBJ1-1; V: TRBV5-1; CDR3: CASSLYRVANTEAFF
D: .; J: TRBJ1-1; V: TRBV28; CDR3: CATQSGTPEGNTEAFF
D: TRBD1; J: TRBJ1-4; V: TRBV28; CDR3: CASRSEQGKLEKLFF
D: TRBD2; J: TRBJ2-3; V: TRBV4-3; CDR3: CASSQGTSGGGRGTDTQYF
D: TRBD2; J: TRBJ2-5; V: TRBV30; CDR3: CAWRLASETQYF
D: .; J: TRBJ2-3; V: TRBV7-2; CDR3: CASSFTGQPTDTQYF
D: .; J: TRBJ2-7; V: TRBV6-5; CDR3: CASSSQYYEQYF
D: .; J: TRBJ2-1; V: TRBV3-1/TRBV3-2; CDR3: CASSPYNEQFF
D: TRBD2; J: TRBJ2-2; V: TRBV27; CDR3: CASSTGLGALPGELFF
D: TRBD2; J: TRBJ2-5; V: TRBV29-1; CDR3: CSASLAGERETQYF
D: TRBD1; J: TRBJ2-7; V: TRBV5-1; CDR3: CASSLDGTGYEQYF
D: TRBD1; J: TRBJ1-2; V: TRBV5-4; CDR3: CASSFAGQNYGYTF
D: .; J: TRBJ1-6; V: TRBV19; CDR3: CASSIGTRDSPLHF
D: TRBD1; J: TRBJ1-4; V: TRBV5-8; CDR3: CASNYRGLGEKLFF
D: .; J: TRBJ2-7; V: TRBV4-3; CDR3: CASSQEEGYEQYF
D: .; J: TRBJ2-1; V: TRBV27; CDR3: CASRRVGASSYNEQFF
D: TRBD2; J: TRBJ2-1; V: TRBV9; CDR3: CASSVTLAGVEQFF
D: TRBD1; J: TRBJ1-1; V: TRBV7-9; CDR3: CASRQGSNTEAFF
D: .; J: TRBJ1-2; V: TRBV3-1/TRBV3-2; CDR3: CASSQGHGYTF
D: .; J: TRBJ2-7; V: TRBV10-3; CDR3: CAISTGPNYEQYF
D: .; J: TRBJ1-1; V: TRBV7-2; CDR3: CASSQQGGTEAFF
D: TRBD1; J: TRBJ2-5; V: TRBV11-1; CDR3: CASSSNPGTEETQYF
D: TRBD2; J: TRBJ2-3; V: TRBV19; CDR3: CASKGLAGVHRTDTQYF
D: .; J: TRBJ2-6; V: TRBV1; CDR3: CTSSQDLRGGARGANVLTF